These 16 T cell receptor beta chains share one sample of origin, sequenced in a study of CD8 T cells in Susac syndrome. The RNA, roughly 0.45 to 1 ug, was put through reverse transcription using random hexamers. In TCRdb, the immunoSEQ multiplex PCR reads were re-called with MiXCR into one record per CDR3 protein. Among some 130,000 distinct CDR3 sequences listed, around 85% were seen once. Sample: CD8+ T cells from PBMCs. These receptors originate from a human donor with multiple sclerosis.

The chain joins TRBV5-1 to TRBJ1-1; D possibly corresponds to TRBD1 (5 bases). The CDR3 runs to 15 residues. V shed 0 bases and J shed 6 bases, with 15 bases lying between them. The germline V gene encodes CDR1 SGHRS and CDR2 YFSETQ. The CDR3 region is CASSLGQGISPEAFF. DNA of the CDR3: TGCGCCAGCAGCTTGGGGCAGGGTATCTCCCCTGAAGCTTTCTTT.

This clonotype turned up a few times. The chain joins TRBV7-9 to TRBJ2-3; a weak D match, TRBD2 (5 bases). Trimming removed 5 bases at V and 0 bases at J, with 15 bases between. CDR1 is SEHNR and CDR2 is FQNEAQ in the germline V gene (reference sequence). The CDR3 extends over 16 amino acids. The CDR3 DNA reads TGTGCCAGCAGCATCTCGGCTAGCCTTAGCACAGATACGCAGTATTTT. Encoded protein: CASSISASLSTDTQYF.

V is TRBV5-1 and J is TRBJ1-2, with a weak D call TRBD1 (6 bases). The V gene lost 7 bases and the J gene lost 0 bases, with 19 bases spanning the gap. This CDR3 region has 16 residues. CDR1 and CDR2 from the germline V gene are SGHRS and YFSETQ. DNA of the CDR3: TGCGCCAGCGGACCCCGATACGGGACACCTAACTATGGCTACACCTTC. The encoded protein is CASGPRYGTPNYGYTF.

The genes are TRBV6-2 or TRBV6-3 and TRBJ2-3, with TRBD2 as a possible D gene (6 bases). The V end was cut by 5 bases, the J end by 2 bases, with 14 bases between. Germline lookup yields CDR1 MNHEY and CDR2 SVGEGT. There are 15 residues in the CDR3. The CDR3 spells CASSKSSEHTDTQYF. Here the CDR3 DNA reads TGTGCCAGCAGTAAGTCTAGCGAACACACAGATACGCAGTATTTT.

This clonotype has just a few counts. The chain employs TRBV2 and TRBJ1-2; 9 nucleotides match TRBD1. Germline CDR1 reads SNHLY; CDR2 reads FYNNEI. Trimming removed 7 bases from V and 10 bases from J; junction bases left unmatched: 10. This CDR3 spans 13 amino acids. The CDR3 DNA follows: TGTGCCAGCACCCCGGGACAGGGTTTGGACTACACCTTC. It encodes CASTPGQGLDYTF.

This sequence joins TRBV28 and TRBJ1-5, with D hard to call. V was clipped by 1 base and J by 6 bases, with 10 bases between them. Germline V gene sequence: CDR1 MDHEN, CDR2 SYDVKM. CDR3 size: 14 residues. Here the CDR3 DNA reads TGTGCCAGCAGTTTATCAGTGACTGGTCAGCCCCAGCATTTT. Protein product: CASSLSVTGQPQHF.

The CDR3 sequence: CASSPLAGEAFF. The CDR3 DNA sequence: TGTGCCAGCAGCCCCTTAGCAGGAGAAGCTTTCTTT. The chain couples TRBV14 to TRBJ1-1; D is unresolved. The CDR3 covers 12 residues. V gave up 4 bases and J gave up 8 bases, with 11 bases separating them. CDR1 and CDR2 (germline): SGHDN, FVKESK. The full variable domain, with the rest looked up from reference TRBV14 and TRBJ1-1, is EAGVTQFPSHSVIEKGQTVTLRCDPISGHDNLYWYRRVMGKEIKFLLHFVKESKQDESGMPNNRFLAERTGGTYSTLKVQPAELEDSGVYFCASSPLAGEAFFGQGTRLTVV.

The chain employs TRBV2 and TRBJ1-2; possibly TRBD1 for D (5 bases). V was pared by 7 bases and J by 7 bases, with 13 bases between. This CDR3 contains 12 residues. CDR1 and CDR2 from the germline V gene are SNHLY and FYNNEI. The CDR3 here is CASTREGLGYTF. CDR3 DNA sequence: TGTGCCAGCACTAGAGAGGGGCTTGGCTACACCTTC.

The V call is TRBV2, the J call TRBJ2-1; TRBD2 matches at 8 bases. Germline V gene lookup returns CDR1 SNHLY and CDR2 FYNNEI. The CDR3 consists of 15 residues. Trimming took 4 bases from V and 7 from J; bases not matched to a gene: 9. CDR3 loop: CASSGTGLGGNEQFF. In DNA form, the CDR3 reads TGTGCCAGCAGTGGGACGGGACTAGGGGGGAATGAGCAGTTCTTC.

This sequence joins TRBV11-2 and TRBJ1-1; D not resolved. Trimming shortened V by 7 bases and J by 8 bases, and 14 bases separated the two germline ends. From germline, CDR1 is SGHAT and CDR2 FQNNGV. This CDR3 has 12 residues. This CDR3 reads CASNFWATEAFF. CDR3 sequence (DNA): TGTGCCAGCAACTTCTGGGCTACCGAAGCTTTCTTT.

The chain is built from TRBV20-1 and TRBJ2-4, with 8 bases fitting TRBD1. Germline V gene lookup returns CDR1 DFQATT and CDR2 SNEGSKA (reference sequence). This CDR3 region has 14 residues. V dropped 3 bases and J dropped 3; count of bases not matched to a gene: 4. The CDR3 nucleotides read TGCAGTGCTAGGGGGGGACAGGTCAAAAACATTCAGTACTTC. Its protein is CSARGGQVKNIQYF.

J is TRBJ1-1 and V is TRBV2; unclear D gene. CDR3 length equals 14 residues. V was trimmed by 8 bases and J by 5 bases, leaving 18 bases between them. Per the germline V gene, CDR1 is SNHLY and CDR2 is FYNNEI. The CDR3 loop reads CASESGVLQTEAFF. In nucleotides, the CDR3 is TGTGCCAGCGAGAGCGGGGTTCTTCAAACTGAAGCTTTCTTT.

V is TRBV9 and J is TRBJ2-1, with TRBD2 as a possible D gene (5 bases). Between the trimmed V and J ends, which lost 0 bases and 6 bases, there was a span of 13 bases. Germline assignment: CDR1 SGDLS and CDR2 YYNGEE. The CDR3 totals 15 residues. Written as DNA, the CDR3 is TGTGCCAGCAGCGTAGGGACCCTACGGGGCAATGAGCAGTTCTTC. It yields the protein CASSVGTLRGNEQFF.

This clonotype was counted between two and nine times. The rearrangement uses TRBV4-1 and TRBJ1-2, with a tentative D call TRBD1 (6 bases). Germline V gives CDR1 MGHRA, CDR2 YSYEKL. This CDR3 spans 16 amino acids. Trimming stripped 0 bases from V and 5 bases from J, with 16 bases between. Here the CDR3 DNA reads TGCGCCAGCAGCCAAGATCCGTTTACAGGGTTGTATGGCTACACCTTC. Residues: CASSQDPFTGLYGYTF.

The chain recombines TRBV27 with TRBJ1-1; TRBD1 matches 10 bases. The trim removed 6 bases at V and 3 bases at J, leaving 7 bases unmatched. CDR1 is MNHEY and CDR2 is SMNVEV in the germline V gene (reference sequence). This CDR3 has 15 residues. The CDR3 is CASSRVGTGDTEAFF. The CDR3 DNA follows: TGTGCCAGCAGCCGCGTCGGGACAGGGGACACTGAAGCTTTCTTT.

Notes on this clonotype: One junction end disagrees with the germline gene, perhaps due to a read error. The CDR3 coding sequence is TGTGCCAGCTGCTTCGGGGGAGATACGCAGTATTTT. It encodes CASCFGGDTQYF. This chain joins TRBV7-9 and TRBJ2-3, with a tentative D call TRBD2 (6 bases). The germline CDR1 and CDR2 sequences are SEHNR and FQNEAQ (reference sequence). This CDR3 spans 12 amino acids.